This T cell receptor (beta chain) was found in a study of T-cell reconstitution after alpha-beta-depleted transplantation in children. Germline V CDR1 and CDR2: DFQATT, SNEGSKA (reference sequence). The CDR3 spans 16 residues. Between the trimmed V and J ends, which lost 3 bases and 1 base, there was a span of 16 bases. Study conclusions and caveats: Surviving recipient T cells and thymic progenitors underlay high day-60 TCRbeta diversity in some patients.

During its preparation, the TCRbeta library received unique molecular identifiers. TCRdb recomputed calls from the PCR reads with MiXCR, one row per CDR3 protein. Here the sample spans hundreds of thousands of distinct CDR3 sequences, around 14% being singletons. This clonotype was recorded a few times. Its target is unknown. The sequence derives from a girl aged 2-10 years with congenital amegakaryocytic thrombocytopenia, due to receive a stem cell transplant. Sequencing used PBMCs, obtained before TCRalphabeta/CD19-depleted stem cell transplant. The rearrangement joins TRBV20-1 to TRBJ2-4; D ambiguous. The CDR3 loop reads CSARGGPHLAKNIQYF. The CDR3 coding sequence is TGCAGTGCTAGGGGCGGTCCTCACCTGGCCAAAAACATTCAGTACTTC.